Given below is one TCR beta chain in context. The data were taken from a study of shared clonotypes between healthy human individuals. Investigators spread the genomic DNA of each subset evenly over several immunoSEQ plates. The method was immunoSEQ multiplex PCR; TCRdb's version includes in-frame clones alone and lacks a portion of them. The sample includes 75,000 to 100,000 clones, about half seen only once; the top ten take approximately 15%. This CDR3 is built from 15 residues. Deletions cut 7 bases from V and 4 bases from J, with 17 bases between. Germline CDR1 is MNHEY and CDR2 is SVGAGI. The sample taken for sequencing was PBMCs. The sequence derives from a woman in her thirties or forties in good health. Some clones in this sample may be carry-over from other donors' samples. V usage is TRBV6-5 and J usage is TRBJ2-1, with D hard to call. CDR3 in amino acids: CASTRSSLGYNEQFF. CDR3 in DNA: TGTGCCAGCACCCGGAGTAGCCTCGGGTACAATGAGCAGTTCTTC.